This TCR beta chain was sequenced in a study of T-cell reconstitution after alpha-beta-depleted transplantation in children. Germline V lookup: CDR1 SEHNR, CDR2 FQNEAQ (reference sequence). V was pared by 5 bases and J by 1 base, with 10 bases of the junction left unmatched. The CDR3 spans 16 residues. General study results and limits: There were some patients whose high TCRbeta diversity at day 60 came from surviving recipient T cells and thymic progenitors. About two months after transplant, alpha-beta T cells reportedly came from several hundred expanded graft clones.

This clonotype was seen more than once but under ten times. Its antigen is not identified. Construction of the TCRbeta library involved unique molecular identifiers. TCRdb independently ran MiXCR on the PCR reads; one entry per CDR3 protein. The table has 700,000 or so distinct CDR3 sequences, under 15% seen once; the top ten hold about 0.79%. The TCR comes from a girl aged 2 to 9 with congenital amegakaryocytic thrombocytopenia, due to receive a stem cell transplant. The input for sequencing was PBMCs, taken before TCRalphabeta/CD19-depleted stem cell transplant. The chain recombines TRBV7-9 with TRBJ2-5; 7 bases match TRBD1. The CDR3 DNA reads TGTGCCAGCAGCCCCCCCCGGGACAGAGTCCAAGAGACCCAGTACTTC. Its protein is CASSPPRDRVQETQYF.